The sequence of this T cell receptor beta chain was determined in a study of cytomegalovirus exposure and HLA in healthy donors. Study results and caveats: As a later analysis showed, a missense DCLRE1C variant was linked to trimming of TCR beta V- and J-genes. In a later analysis, DRB1 alleles had the most associated TCRs; HLA-C alleles the fewest. Rare TCR sequences dominated, though some public TCRs recurred in many donors. For most subjects, TCR beta sequences were reported to predict HLA-A and HLA-B alleles with accuracy.

To note about this clone: What it binds is not known.

The PCR ran on 60 Vbeta and 13 Jbeta primers. Clones were sequenced by immunoSEQ multiplex PCR, and TCRdb holds only the in-frame ones, with some missing. Of just over 150,000 clones detected, 80% to 90% appear once; the ten largest clones hold 2.3%. Deletions cut 2 bases from V and 2 bases from J, with 7 bases between. CDR1 MNHEY and CDR2 SMNVEV come from the germline V gene (reference sequence). This CDR3 has 14 amino acids. The sequenced sample consisted of PBMCs. This chain joins TRBV27 and TRBJ1-3; D is possibly TRBD1 (6 bases). This receptor was taken from a woman aged 18-29 years in good health and CMV-seronegative. In DNA, the CDR3 is TGTGCCAGCAGTTTAAACAGGGCTGGAAACACCATATATTTT. Protein product: CASSLNRAGNTIYF.